This T cell receptor (beta chain) stems from a study of graft-versus-host responses after intestinal transplantation. Using immunoSEQ multiplex PCR, the repertoire was profiled, and TCRdb retains in-frame clones only, with some absent. The table shows approximately 77,000 clones, with about 90% occurring only once. The CDR3 contains 16 residues. V was clipped by 10 bases and J by 4 bases; unmatched bases: 14. Germline V gene data show CDR1 as SGHNT and CDR2 as YENEEA. This clonotype was sampled from a human patient who received an intestinal transplant, so some T cells may come from the graft donor. The starting material was PBMCs, obtained 98 days after intestinal transplantation. The chain is built from TRBV11-3 and TRBJ1-3; 9 bases align to TRBD1. The CDR3 loop is CANQNPGQGVGNTIYF. CDR3 sequence (DNA): TGTGCCAACCAAAATCCGGGACAGGGAGTCGGAAACACCATATATTTT.